The 24 T cell receptor beta chains listed next were all sequenced from one sample in a study of blood T cell repertoires in COVID-19. Sequencing used immunoSEQ multiplex PCR; TCRdb keeps in-frame clones, though not all of them. The sample consists of 200,000 to 300,000 clones, roughly 84% of them appearing once. The sequenced sample was peripheral blood. Receptor source: a woman aged 40 to 55 who had recovered from COVID-19.

The chain joins TRBV10-3 to TRBJ2-6; D is uncertain. Germline-derived CDR1 and CDR2 are ENHRY and SYGVKD. V dropped 7 bases and J dropped 1 base, with 8 bases sitting between them. The CDR3 contains 14 residues. The CDR3 spells CAITPGSGANVLTF. CDR3 nucleotides: TGTGCCATCACCCCAGGATCTGGGGCCAACGTCCTGACTTTC.

This clone was observed a single time. This sequence joins TRBV5-1 and TRBJ1-2; 9 nucleotides line up with TRBD1. This CDR3 contains 14 residues. CDR1 and CDR2 from the germline V gene are SGHRS and YFSETQ. The V segment lost 0 bases and the J segment 7 bases; nucleotides outside the gene matches: 4. The CDR3 here is CASSLEDRGRGYTF. CDR3 DNA: TGCGCCAGCAGCTTGGAGGACAGGGGACGTGGCTACACCTTC.

The chain is built from TRBV7-9 and TRBJ2-7; D gene uncertain. The CDR3 is 14 amino acids. The germline CDR1 and CDR2 sequences are SEHNR and FQNEAQ (reference sequence). Deletions cut 5 bases from V and 0 bases from J, with 11 bases between. The CDR3 coding sequence is TGTGCCAGCAGCGCGGCGTGGAACTCCTACGAGCAGTACTTC. Protein: CASSAAWNSYEQYF.

Written as DNA, the CDR3 is TGTGCCAGCAGCTTAGGCCCTACTGAAGCTTTCTTT. Protein: CASSLGPTEAFF. This sequence joins TRBV13 and TRBJ1-1; unclear D gene. V lost 0 bases and J 5 bases, leaving 4 bases between the germline ends. The CDR3 consists of 12 residues. Looked up from germline, CDR1 is PRHDT and CDR2 is FYEKMQ (reference sequence).

DNA of the CDR3: TGTGCCAGCAGCCGCCGGGACAGCTACGAGCAGTACTTC. Protein: CASSRRDSYEQYF. The V call is TRBV28, the J call TRBJ2-7; 7 positions match TRBD1. Germline V gives CDR1 MDHEN, CDR2 SYDVKM. CDR3 length: 13 residues. V was clipped by 6 bases and J by 3 bases; unmatched bases: 5.

This clone was seen a single time. The sample has other DNA sequences that encode this CDR3 too. The V call is TRBV27, the J call TRBJ1-2, with 8 bases identical to TRBD1. The J segment lost 0 bases and the V segment lost 3 bases, leaving 3 bases of the junction unmatched. The CDR3 has 15 amino acids. Per germline, CDR1 MNHEY and CDR2 SMNVEV (reference sequence). CDR3 in DNA: TGTGCCAGCAGTTTGTACAGGGGGGCTAACTATGGCTACACCTTC. Its translation: CASSLYRGANYGYTF.

The V and J genes are TRBV11-1 and TRBJ2-3, with D unclear. The germline CDR1 and CDR2 sequences are SGHAT and FQDESV (reference sequence). This CDR3 has 12 residues. Between the trimmed V and J ends, which lost 5 bases and 6 bases, there was a span of 9 bases. CDR3 DNA sequence: TGTGCCAGCAGCCCAAAAATGGATACGCAGTATTTT. It encodes CASSPKMDTQYF.

To note about this clone: The junction does not match germline at one end; this may be a read error. The chain links TRBV2 to TRBJ2-1, with D possibly matching TRBD2 (5 bases). The V gene's germline CDR1 is SNHLY and CDR2 FYNNEI. This CDR3 has 13 amino acids. The CDR3 DNA reads TGTGCCAGCAGTGAAGTCTCCGGGAATGTGCAGTTCTTC. It codes for CASSEVSGNVQFF. Drawing the rest from reference TRBV2 and TRBJ2-1, the complete variable domain is EPEVTQTPSHQVTQMGQEVILRCVPISNHLYFYWYRQILGQKVEFLVSFYNNEISEKSEIFDDQFSVERPDGSNFTLKIRSTKLEDSAMYFCASSEVSGNVQFFGPGTRLTVL.

This chain uses TRBV5-1 with TRBJ1-4; no clear D. V lost 4 bases to trimming and J lost 6 bases, with 16 bases between them. Germline V gives CDR1 SGHRS, CDR2 YFSETQ. CDR3 size: 15 residues. DNA of the CDR3: TGCGCCAGCAGCCCCAGTCGAGGGTCTGATGAAAAACTGTTTTTT. Translated, it gives CASSPSRGSDEKLFF. Complete variable domain (other parts from reference TRBV5-1 and TRBJ1-4): KAGVTQTPRYLIKTRGQQVTLSCSPISGHRSVSWYQQTPGQGLQFLFEYFSETQRNKGNFPGRFSGRQFSNSRSEMNVSTLELGDSALYLCASSPSRGSDEKLFFGSGTQLSVL.

The gene calls are TRBV10-3 and TRBJ1-4; 9 bases map to TRBD1. V was pared by 3 bases and J by 8 bases, with 4 bases of the junction left unmatched. The CDR3 consists of 14 residues. Germline lookup yields CDR1 ENHRY and CDR2 SYGVKD. This chain's CDR3 is CAISDGTGSEKLFF. The DNA for the CDR3 is TGTGCCATCAGTGACGGGACAGGGAGCGAAAAACTGTTTTTT.

This clone was recorded a few times. The V and J genes are TRBV10-3 and TRBJ2-3; 7 nucleotides agree with TRBD2. Unmatched junction bases numbered 5, after V lost 2 bases and J lost 0 bases. The germline CDR1 and CDR2 sequences are ENHRY and SYGVKD. This CDR3 comprises 16 residues. The CDR3 DNA reads as TGTGCCATCAGTGAGAGGGGAGGGGCTAGCACAGATACGCAGTATTTT. Translated, it gives CAISERGGASTDTQYF.

The chain uses TRBV7-2 and TRBJ1-5, with 8 nucleotides matching TRBD1. The trim removed 1 base at V and 7 bases at J, leaving 9 bases unmatched. The CDR3 runs to 16 residues. In germline, CDR1 is SGHTA, CDR2 FQGNSA. The CDR3 coding sequence is TGTGCCAGCAGCTTAGGAGGTACCGGGACAGGACAGCCCCAGCATTTT. Translating gives CASSLGGTGTGQPQHF.

This clone was seen once. The V gene is TRBV2, the J gene TRBJ2-7, with 10 bases matching TRBD1. CDR1 and CDR2 (germline): SNHLY, FYNNEI. After removal of 11 bases from V and 6 bases from J, the junction contained 10 bases not matched to a gene. CDR3 length equals 13 residues. The CDR3 DNA reads as TGTGCCGGGCCGGGACAGGGGTTTTCCGAGCAGTACTTC. Its protein product is CAGPGQGFSEQYF. Using reference TRBV2 and TRBJ2-7 for the parts outside the CDR3, the full variable domain is EPEVTQTPSHQVTQMGQEVILRCVPISNHLYFYWYRQILGQKVEFLVSFYNNEISEKSEIFDDQFSVERPDGSNFTLKIRSTKLEDSAMYFCAGPGQGFSEQYFGPGTRLTVT.

The V and J genes are TRBV13 and TRBJ1-4; weak D call: TRBD1 (6 bases). The V and J ends lost 5 bases and 7 bases respectively, with 20 bases between them. The CDR3 has 16 residues. The germline V gene encodes CDR1 PRHDT and CDR2 FYEKMQ (reference sequence). The DNA of the CDR3 is TGTGCCAGCAGCGGAAGAACACAGGGAGAGGGTGAAAAACTGTTTTTT. The encoded protein is CASSGRTQGEGEKLFF. The entire variable domain, with the rest obtained from reference TRBV13 and TRBJ1-4, is as follows: AAGVIQSPRHLIKEKRETATLKCYPIPRHDTVYWYQQGPGQDPQFLISFYEKMQSDKGSIPDRFSAQQFSDYHSELNMSSLELGDSALYFCASSGRTQGEGEKLFFGSGTQLSVL.

The chain carries TRBV14 and TRBJ1-2, with D maybe TRBD1 (5 bases). The CDR3 sequence is 14 residues long. The V gene's germline CDR1 is SGHDN and CDR2 FVKESK. The ends were cut back, 3 bases at V and 8 bases at J, with 16 bases in the middle. CDR3 region: CASSHRPGIGGYTF. As DNA, the CDR3 is TGTGCCAGCAGCCACCGGCCAGGGATTGGCGGCTACACCTTC.

The chain uses TRBV27 and TRBJ2-2; no definite D call. The CDR3 covers 16 residues. The germline gives CDR1 MNHEY, CDR2 SMNVEV (reference sequence). Trimming took 5 bases from V and 3 from J, leaving 16 bases between them. The CDR3: CASSPQPTQYTGELFF. DNA of the CDR3: TGTGCCAGCAGTCCTCAACCCACCCAGTACACCGGGGAGCTGTTTTTT.

The rearrangement uses TRBV5-1 and TRBJ2-1; D uncertain. Per germline, CDR1 SGHRS and CDR2 YFSETQ. CDR3 length: 15 amino acids. V was shortened by 1 base and J by 4 bases, with 12 bases between the two germline ends. CDR3: CASSLYPGEYNEQFF. The CDR3 bases are TGCGCCAGCAGCTTGTATCCAGGCGAATACAATGAGCAGTTCTTC. Filled out from reference TRBV5-1 and TRBJ2-1, the complete variable domain reads KAGVTQTPRYLIKTRGQQVTLSCSPISGHRSVSWYQQTPGQGLQFLFEYFSETQRNKGNFPGRFSGRQFSNSRSEMNVSTLELGDSALYLCASSLYPGEYNEQFFGPGTRLTVL.

This clone was counted a single time. The chain uses TRBV19 and TRBJ2-3; D perhaps matches TRBD1 (6 bases). This CDR3 region has 13 residues. The germline V gene has CDR1 LNHDA and CDR2 SQIVND (reference sequence). Deletions cut 5 bases from V and 5 bases from J, with 11 bases between. CDR3 region: CASSRQGLDTQYF. The CDR3 DNA sequence: TGTGCCAGTAGTCGGCAGGGGTTAGATACGCAGTATTTT.

The J gene is TRBJ1-2, the V gene TRBV5-1; 12 bases fit TRBD1. The CDR3 sequence is 15 residues long. Germline lookup yields CDR1 SGHRS and CDR2 YFSETQ. With 4 bases clipped from V and 4 bases from J, the junction kept 5 bases outside the gene matches. The DNA of the CDR3 is TGCGCCAGCAGCCTCGGGACAGGGGGCGCCTATGGCTACACCTTC. Its translation: CASSLGTGGAYGYTF.

The V and J genes are TRBV29-1 and TRBJ1-2, with TRBD1 identical over 8 bases. In germline, CDR1 is SQVTM, CDR2 ANQGSEA. Trimming removed 7 bases from V and 8 bases from J; junction bases left unmatched: 12. The CDR3 spans 13 residues. CDR3 coding DNA: TGCAGCGCAACGACGGGACAGGATAGCGGCTACACCTTC. Translation: CSATTGQDSGYTF.

The chain couples TRBV7-2 to TRBJ2-4; 7 positions agree with TRBD1. The CDR3 sequence is 15 residues long. CDR1 and CDR2 (germline): SGHTA, FQGNSA. The V segment lost 5 bases and the J segment 4 bases; nucleotides outside the gene matches: 8. The CDR3 reads CASSPSRTGKNIQYF. The CDR3 DNA reads as TGTGCCAGCAGCCCATCGAGGACAGGAAAAAACATTCAGTACTTC.

About this clone: A junction boundary mismatches the germline segment, possibly from a read error. This rearrangement joins TRBV5-4 to TRBJ2-2; maybe TRBD2 (6 bases). The V gene's germline CDR1 is SGHNT and CDR2 YYREEE (reference sequence). The CDR3 runs to 15 residues. CDR3 protein: CASSLRAGNAGELFF. The CDR3 DNA reads TGTGCCAGCAGCTTGAGGGCGGGGAACGCCGGGGAGCTGTTTTTT.

The rearrangement uses TRBV2 and TRBJ2-5, with a possible D match to TRBD2 (5 bases). This CDR3 comprises 11 residues. Germline CDR1 is SNHLY and CDR2 is FYNNEI. V was trimmed by 2 bases and J by 10 bases, leaving 8 bases between them. The CDR3 DNA sequence: TGTGCCAGCAGTGAAAGGAGGATCCAGTACTTC. Protein: CASSERRIQYF.

The chain recombines TRBV25-1 with TRBJ2-5; 10 bases map to TRBD2. CDR3 length equals 15 residues. Losses at the gene ends were 1 base for V and 8 bases for J; bases not matched to a gene: 7. Germline V gene lookup returns CDR1 MGHDK and CDR2 SYGVNS. The CDR3 DNA reads TGTGCCAGCAGTGAATCTATAGCGGGGGGCCGAACCCAGTACTTC. Translated, it gives CASSESIAGGRTQYF.